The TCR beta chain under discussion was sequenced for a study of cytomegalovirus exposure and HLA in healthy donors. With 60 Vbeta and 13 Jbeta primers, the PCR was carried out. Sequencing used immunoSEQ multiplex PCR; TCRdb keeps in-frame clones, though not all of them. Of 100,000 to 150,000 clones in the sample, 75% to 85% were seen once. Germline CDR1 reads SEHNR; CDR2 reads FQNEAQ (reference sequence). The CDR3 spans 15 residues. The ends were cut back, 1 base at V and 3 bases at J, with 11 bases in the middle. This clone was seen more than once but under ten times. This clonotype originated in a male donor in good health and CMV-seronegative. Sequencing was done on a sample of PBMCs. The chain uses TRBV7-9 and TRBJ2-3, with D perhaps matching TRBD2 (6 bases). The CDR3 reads CASSLVTSPTDTQYF. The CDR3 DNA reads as TGTGCCAGCAGCTTAGTTACTAGCCCAACAGATACGCAGTATTTT.